This paragraph covers one T cell receptor (beta chain) sequence. This record comes from a study of shared clonotypes between healthy human individuals. TCRdb's copy holds only in-frame clones and misses some; the assay was immunoSEQ multiplex PCR. The sample consists of about 2.4 million clones, over 85% of them appearing once. Sequenced sample: naive CD4+ T cells from PBMCs. Subset given: CD45RA+ positively selected. The TCR sequence derives from a man aged 18 to 29 in good health. Some clones in this sample may be carry-over from other donors' samples.

CDR3 coding DNA: TGTGCCAGCATATTGACTAGCGGAACTCACTACGAGCAGTACTTC. Amino acid sequence: CASILTSGTHYEQYF. The chain combines TRBV27 with TRBJ2-7, with TRBD2 matching over 9 bases. J lost 3 bases, V lost 7 bases, and 10 bases had no gene match. Germline-derived CDR1 and CDR2 are MNHEY and SMNVEV (reference sequence). The CDR3 extends over 15 amino acids.